These T cell receptor beta chains were read from a single sample in a study of monozygotic twins with cystic fibrosis. The protocol was immunoSEQ multiplex PCR, while the TCRdb copy is restricted to in-frame clones and leaves out a portion. Altogether around 21,000 clones are present, more than 75% being singletons, with the ten largest covering under 1.5%. Sequencing was carried out using blood. The receptor set was obtained from a woman aged 30 to 39 with cystic fibrosis. Each CDR3 is given with its conserved first and last residue. The D gene is left open where the match is weak. Rows give clone size only sometimes, using once, few, many, or a class for an expanded clone.

>.|11|TRBJ2-7|.|TRBV28
TGTGCCAGCAGTCAAAGGGTCGAGCAGTACTTC
CASSQRVEQYF
>.|15|TRBJ2-1|.|TRBV18
TGTGCCAGCTCGCCCCGAGTAAACTCCTACAATGAGCAGTTCTTC
CASSPRVNSYNEQFF
>few|12|TRBJ1-1|.|TRBV10-3
TGTGCCATCAGTGAGTACAAAGGAAGAGCTTTCTTT
CAISEYKGRAFF
>.|15|TRBJ2-5|TRBD1|TRBV5-1
TGCGCCAGCCTCTTGGGGGACAGAGATCAAGAGACCCAGTACTTC
CASLLGDRDQETQYF
>.|19|TRBJ2-1|TRBD1|TRBV7-9
TGTGCCAGCAGCTTGTTAGGAGGGACAGGCACTAAATCCTACAATGAGCAGTTCTTC
CASSLLGGTGTKSYNEQFF
>.|15|TRBJ1-5|TRBD1|TRBV2
TGTGCCACGAAAAGAGACAGGGGACGAACTCAGCCCCAGCATTTT
CATKRDRGRTQPQHF
>.|15|TRBJ2-1|.|TRBV9
TGTGCCAGCAGCCCCCGACCCGACCCGCACAATGAGCAGTTCTTC
CASSPRPDPHNEQFF
>.|14|TRBJ2-1|TRBD2|TRBV10-3
TGTGCCATCAGAGGACTAGCGGGGACCAATGAGCAGTTCTTC
CAIRGLAGTNEQFF
>.|13|TRBJ2-2|.|TRBV27
TGTGCCAGCAGTTCCAAAGGGAGCGGGGAGCTGTTTTTT
CASSSKGSGELFF
>.|13|TRBJ1-6|.|TRBV4-3
TGCGCCAGCAGCCAAGATCTGAGCTCACCCCTCCACTTT
CASSQDLSSPLHF
>.|15|TRBJ1-6|.|TRBV6-4
TGTGCCAGCAGTGAAAAGGGGTGGGGACTTTCACCCCTCCACTTT
CASSEKGWGLSPLHF
>.|16|TRBJ2-7|.|TRBV5-6
TGTGCCAGCAGCTACACCAAGGGACATCTATTCTACGAGCAGTACTTC
CASSYTKGHLFYEQYF
>once|13|TRBJ1-4|.|TRBV15
TGTGCCACCAGCAGAGCTCGAAATGAAAAACTGTTTTTT
CATSRARNEKLFF
>few|11|TRBJ1-2|.|TRBV19
TGTGCCAGTAGACGTCTGTATGGCTACACCTTC
CASRRLYGYTF
>few|17|TRBJ1-6|.|TRBV18
TGTGCCAGCTCACCAGCACCCTACGCAGGGAGGCGATCACCCCTCCACTTT
CASSPAPYAGRRSPLHF
>.|15|TRBJ1-1|.|TRBV18
TGTGCCAGCTCAACCCGGACAACGGAGGTCGCTGAAGCTTTCTTT
CASSTRTTEVAEAFF
>.|15|TRBJ1-5|.|TRBV18
TGTGCCAGCTCACCAGAGAAGCTTAGCAATCAGCCCCAGCATTTT
CASSPEKLSNQPQHF
>.|17|TRBJ2-1|TRBD1|TRBV7-8
TGTGCCAGCAGCTTAAGACGCCTGGGACAGGAGGGAAATGAGCAGTTCTTC
CASSLRRLGQEGNEQFF
>.|15|TRBJ2-3|.|TRBV9
TGTGCCAGCAGCGTAGTGGCAGGGGGGACCGATACGCAGTATTTT
CASSVVAGGTDTQYF
>.|13|TRBJ1-2|TRBD1|TRBV28
TGTGCCAGCAGGGAGGGACAGGGGGATGGCTACACCTTC
CASREGQGDGYTF
>.|13|TRBJ1-1|.|TRBV14
TGTGCCAGCAGCCAAGATCAGAACACTGAAGCTTTCTTT
CASSQDQNTEAFF
>.|14|TRBJ2-7|.|TRBV7-8
TGTGCCAGCAGCTTACCGGGGCTATCCTACGAGCAGTACTTC
CASSLPGLSYEQYF
>.|15|TRBJ2-1|TRBD2|TRBV6-5
TGTGCCAGCAGTCACCTAGCGGGGGGGCTGGGTGAGCAGTTCTTC
CASSHLAGGLGEQFF
>once|16|TRBJ1-4|TRBD1|TRBV10-2
TGCGCCAGCATGGGACAGACCCCTGGAACTAATGAAAAACTGTTTTTT
CASMGQTPGTNEKLFF
>.|17|TRBJ2-2|TRBD1|TRBV11-2
TGTGCCAGCAGCTTGTCTCCGGGACAGGGGGTGGCCGGGGAGCTGTTTTTT
CASSLSPGQGVAGELFF
>few|16|TRBJ2-7|TRBD1|TRBV11-2
TGTGCCAGCAGCTTAGGGGGGACAGGAAAATTGAGTGAGCAGTACTTC
CASSLGGTGKLSEQYF
>.|15|TRBJ1-2|.|TRBV7-9
TGTGCCAGCAGCTTTCCGTTATTGCGAAACTATGGCTACACCTTC
CASSFPLLRNYGYTF
>.|16|TRBJ1-2|.|TRBV19
TGTGCCAGTAGTATCAAATCGCGACAGGTTAACTATGGCTACACCTTC
CASSIKSRQVNYGYTF
>.|13|TRBJ2-7|TRBD1|TRBV10-1
TGCGCCAGCAGTCGGGACAGGGCCTACGAGCAGTACTTC
CASSRDRAYEQYF
>once|15|TRBJ2-2|TRBD2|TRBV19
TGTGCCAGTAGGTCAGCGGGGGGCCTCACCGGGGAGCTGTTTTTT
CASRSAGGLTGELFF
>.|15|TRBJ1-1|.|TRBV5-6
TGTGCCAGCAGCCACTTTGGGGCTGGGGGCGCTGAAGCTTTCTTT
CASSHFGAGGAEAFF
>few|11|TRBJ1-1|.|TRBV7-9
TGTGCCAGCAGCTTAGACACTGAAGCTTTCTTT
CASSLDTEAFF
>.|12|TRBJ1-1|.|TRBV6-5
TGTGCCAGCAGTCCGGGTTACACTGAAGCTTTCTTT
CASSPGYTEAFF
>.|16|TRBJ2-7|.|TRBV5-3
TGTGCCAGAAGCTCCCCTGGGAGGGGGTTACAACGTGGGCAGTACTTC
CARSSPGRGLQRGQYF
>.|14|TRBJ1-2|.|TRBV4-1
TGCGCCAGCAGCCAAGACGGGACGCCTCGAGGCTACACCTTC
CASSQDGTPRGYTF
>.|19|TRBJ2-3|TRBD1|TRBV27
TGTGCCAGCAGTCCCTTCCCCTCCCAGGGGGCGCCGAAAGGAGATACGCAGTATTTT
CASSPFPSQGAPKGDTQYF
>.|15|TRBJ2-6|.|TRBV9
TGTGCCAGCAGCTCTACGAACTCTGGGGCCAACGTCCTGACTTTC
CASSSTNSGANVLTF
>.|15|TRBJ1-3|.|TRBV18
TGTGCCAGCTCCGAAGGGGGAGTTTCGGGAAACACCATATATTTT
CASSEGGVSGNTIYF
>once|18|TRBJ2-3|TRBD2|TRBV15
TGTGCCACCAGCAGAGGACTAGCGGGGGGCTGGGGCACAGATACGCAGTATTTT
CATSRGLAGGWGTDTQYF
>.|15|TRBJ1-4|.|TRBV11-2
TGTGCCAGCAGCTTCGAGGCCGCAACTAATGAAAAACTGTTTTTT
CASSFEAATNEKLFF
>.|16|TRBJ2-6|TRBD1|TRBV14
TGTGCCACCTCGGGACAGGGGGTGTCTGGGGCCAACGTCCTGACTTTC
CATSGQGVSGANVLTF
>.|14|TRBJ1-2|.|TRBV2
TGTGCCAGCAGTGAGATGTGGCGGGCGGATGGCTACACCTTC
CASSEMWRADGYTF
>.|15|TRBJ2-3|TRBD1|TRBV5-1
TGCGCCAGCAGCCCACTAACGACAGGGGCAGATACGCAGTATTTT
CASSPLTTGADTQYF
>.|17|TRBJ2-1|TRBD2|TRBV25-1
TGTGCCAGCAGTGATTTGACTAGCGGGGGGGTTTACAATGAGCAGTTCTTC
CASSDLTSGGVYNEQFF
>.|16|TRBJ2-7|.|TRBV4-3
TGCGCCAGCAGCCAATTTGCCACTCTAGAGTCCTACGAGCAGTACTTC
CASSQFATLESYEQYF
>.|13|TRBJ2-7|TRBD1|TRBV27
TGTGCCAGCAGACAGGGGCGCTCCTACGAGCAGTACTTC
CASRQGRSYEQYF
>.|13|TRBJ2-7|.|TRBV7-2
TGTGCCAGCAGCTTAAACAGGGACTACGAGCAGTACTTC
CASSLNRDYEQYF
>.|15|TRBJ1-1|.|TRBV6-4
TGTGCCAGCAGTCCAAGCGGGAATCGGTGGACTGAAGCTTTCTTT
CASSPSGNRWTEAFF
>.|17|TRBJ1-2|TRBD1|TRBV29-1
TGCAGCGTTGATCCCTCGGCAGGGGGGCCCCTAAACTATGGCTACACCTTC
CSVDPSAGGPLNYGYTF
>.|15|TRBJ2-5|.|TRBV5-1
TGCGCCAGCAGCCTCGGGACCCACAGGACGGAGACCCAGTACTTC
CASSLGTHRTETQYF
>.|13|TRBJ1-2|.|TRBV5-5
TGTGCCAGCAGCTTAGGGGCGGTCTATGGCTACACCTTC
CASSLGAVYGYTF